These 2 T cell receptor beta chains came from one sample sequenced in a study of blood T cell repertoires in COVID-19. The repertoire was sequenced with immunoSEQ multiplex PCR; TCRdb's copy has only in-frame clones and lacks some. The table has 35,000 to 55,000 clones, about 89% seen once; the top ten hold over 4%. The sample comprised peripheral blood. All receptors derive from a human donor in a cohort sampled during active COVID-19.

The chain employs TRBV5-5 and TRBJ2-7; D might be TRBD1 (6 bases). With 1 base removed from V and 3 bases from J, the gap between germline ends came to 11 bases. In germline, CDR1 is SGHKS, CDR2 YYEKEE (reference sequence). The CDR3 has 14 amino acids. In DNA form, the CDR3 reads TGTGCCAGCAGCTTGCGACAGGTAGGCTACGAGCAGTACTTC. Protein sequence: CASSLRQVGYEQYF. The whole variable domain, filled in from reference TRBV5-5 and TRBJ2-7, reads DAGVTQSPTHLIKTRGQQVTLRCSPISGHKSVSWYQQVLGQGPQFIFQYYEKEERGRGNFPDRFSARQFPNYSSELNVNALLLGDSALYLCASSLRQVGYEQYFGPGTRLTVT.

This CDR3 is CASSEFPGQGTNYGYTF. The DNA for the CDR3 is TGTGCCAGCAGTGAATTCCCGGGACAGGGAACTAACTATGGCTACACCTTC. This chain joins TRBV25-1 and TRBJ1-2; TRBD1 agrees at 9 bases. From germline, CDR1 is MGHDK and CDR2 SYGVNS. This CDR3 comprises 17 residues. V shed 1 base, J shed 0 bases, and the junction held 6 bases outside the gene matches.